This TCR beta chain was identified in a study of identical twins. The CDR3 consists of 16 residues. CDR1 is MGHRA and CDR2 is YSYEKL in the germline V gene. The V and J ends lost 1 base and 6 bases respectively, with 16 bases between them. TCRdb reprocessed the 5' RACE reads with MiXCR, giving one entry per CDR3 protein. Of 510,000 or so distinct CDR3 sequences in the sample, 13% to 15% were seen once. Another study also made use of these data, one on yellow fever vaccine responses in identical twins.

This TCR derives from a woman aged 18-35 years in good health. The chain couples TRBV4-1 to TRBJ1-5; the D gene is possibly TRBD1 (5 bases). The sequenced sample was CD4+ T cells sorted from blood. CDR3 coding DNA: TGCGCCAGCAGCCAAGGGGCTGTGGGGGTTGGTCAGCCCCAGCATTTT. It is translated as CASSQGAVGVGQPQHF.